These T cell receptor beta chains were read from a single sample in a study of CD8+CD57+ T cells in acquired aplastic anemia. TCRdb re-called the reads with MiXCR, one entry per CDR3 protein. The table records about 100,000 distinct CDR3 sequences, roughly 50% of them present only once. Sequencing used sorted CD4+, CD8+, or CD8+CD57+ T cells (not recorded which) from PBMCs. These receptors originate from a human donor in good health, serving as a control. The CDR3 runs from the conserved cysteine through the conserved F or W. A D gene is named only where the DNA matches it firmly. Size tells how often a clone was seen (once, few, many) or the class of an expanded clone, and some rows leave it out.

V	J	D	size	CDR3	DNA
TRBV11-2	TRBJ2-1	.	.	CASSSRRIISDEQFF	TGTGCCAGCAGCTCGCGGCGAATCATTAGCGATGAGCAGTTCTTC
TRBV7-3	TRBJ2-7	.	.	CASSSPTGGIEQYF	TGTGCCAGCAGCTCCCCGACTGGAGGGATCGAGCAGTACTTC
TRBV4-1	TRBJ2-1	.	many	CASSSPGAAGVNF	TGCGCCAGCAGCAGTCCGGGGGCGGCGGGGGTCAACTTC
TRBV7-8	TRBJ2-3	TRBD2	many	CASIPRRGGGADTQYF	TGTGCCAGCATCCCGAGGCGCGGGGGTGGAGCAGATACGCAGTATTTT
TRBV5-8	TRBJ2-5	.	.	CASSSRDEETQYF	TGTGCCAGCAGCTCCCGGGACGAAGAGACCCAGTACTTC
TRBV29-1	TRBJ1-2	TRBD1	many	CSHFMDRGWPPRYGYTF	TGCAGTCATTTCATGGACAGGGGGTGGCCCCCTCGGTATGGCTACACCTTC
TRBV29-1	TRBJ1-2	.	.	CSVEISGARHGYTF	TGCAGCGTTGAGATCTCGGGGGCTAGGCATGGCTACACCTTC
TRBV2	TRBJ1-5	TRBD1	.	CASSGATGSQPQHF	TGTGCCAGCAGTGGAGCGACAGGGAGTCAGCCCCAGCATTTT
TRBV5-1	TRBJ2-7	TRBD1	.	CASSLGPGGREQYF	TGCGCCAGCAGCTTGGGGCCAGGGGGCAGGGAGCAGTACTTC
TRBV12-3/TRBV12-4	TRBJ2-1	.	many	CASSPIVDEQFF	TGTGCCAGCAGCCCAATAGTGGATGAGCAGTTCTTC
TRBV6-1	TRBJ1-6	.	many	CASRGRELGYNSPLHF	TGTGCCAGCAGGGGACGGGAACTGGGGTATAATTCACCCCTCCACTTT
TRBV6-5	TRBJ2-7	.	many	CASGLGGGGYEQYF	TGTGCCAGCGGACTCGGGGGCGGAGGCTACGAGCAGTACTTC
TRBV25-1	TRBJ1-1	.	many	CASSPLSGFTEAFF	TGTGCCAGCAGTCCCCTCTCAGGGTTCACTGAAGCTTTCTTT
TRBV11-3	TRBJ2-1	.	many	CASSWMGEQFF	TGTGCCAGCAGCTGGATGGGTGAGCAGTTCTTC
TRBV5-4	TRBJ1-1	.	many	CASSLSDSRNTEAFF	TGTGCCAGCAGCTTGTCTGACAGTAGGAACACTGAAGCTTTCTTT
TRBV29-1	TRBJ2-1	.	.	CSVKGVNEQFF	TGCAGCGTTAAGGGCGTAAATGAGCAGTTCTTC
TRBV19	TRBJ1-4	.	.	CASSRGAVDEKLFF	TGTGCCAGTAGTAGGGGGGCTGTGGATGAAAAACTGTTTTTT
TRBV5-4	TRBJ2-1	.	.	CASSLGSGEPSYNEQFF	TGTGCCAGCAGCTTGGGTAGCGGCGAACCCTCCTACAATGAGCAGTTCTTC
TRBV12-3/TRBV12-4	TRBJ2-7	TRBD2	many	CASGGSGGNYEQYF	TGTGCCAGCGGTGGGAGCGGGGGGAACTACGAGCAGTACTTC
TRBV12-5	TRBJ1-3	.	.	CASGFMGTTSGNTIYF	TGTGCTAGTGGTTTTATGGGGACCACCTCTGGAAACACCATATATTTT
TRBV11-1	TRBJ2-6	.	.	CASTLTIQVYGTYSGANVLTF	TGTGCCAGCACGCTGACAATACAGGTCTACGGTACCTACTCTGGGGCCAACGTCCTGACTTTC
TRBV29-1	TRBJ1-1	TRBD1	.	CSVLTGVTEAFF	TGCAGCGTTCTGACAGGGGTTACTGAAGCTTTCTTT
TRBV7-2	TRBJ2-1	.	.	CASSLGGTNEQFF	TGTGCCAGCAGCTTAGGGGGTACCAATGAGCAGTTCTTC
TRBV7-9	TRBJ1-3	.	.	CASSLAGTIYF	TGTGCCAGCAGCTTAGCAGGGACCATATATTTT
TRBV4-1	TRBJ1-2	.	.	CASSQADHAANGYTF	TGCGCCAGCAGCCAAGCAGACCATGCCGCTAATGGCTACACCTTC
TRBV2	TRBJ2-7	TRBD2	.	CASSGYTSGGYEQYF	TGTGCCAGCAGTGGATATACTAGCGGGGGTTACGAGCAGTACTTC
TRBV29-1	TRBJ1-1	.	.	CSGETVNTEAFF	TGCAGCGGAGAGACGGTGAACACTGAAGCTTTCTTT
TRBV19	TRBJ1-2	TRBD1	many	CAVGPRGNYGYTF	TGTGCCGTCGGTCCCAGGGGGAACTATGGCTACACCTTC
TRBV6-1	TRBJ2-7	TRBD1	many	CASSPSVGTGTYEQYF	TGTGCCAGCAGTCCCTCGGTTGGGACAGGGACCTACGAGCAGTACTTC
TRBV9	TRBJ2-3	.	many	CASSVVLGGTTDTQYF	TGTGCCAGCAGCGTAGTGTTGGGGGGTACCACAGATACGCAGTATTTT
TRBV15	TRBJ1-1	.	many	CATSKQENTEAFF	TGTGCCACCAGCAAACAAGAAAACACTGAAGCTTTCTTT
TRBV4-1	TRBJ2-5	.	many	CASSQGGGAPQETQYF	TGCGCCAGCAGCCAAGGGGGGGGGGCCCCGCAAGAGACCCAGTACTTC
TRBV25-1	TRBJ2-7	TRBD1	.	CASSGTDRGRGEQYF	TGTGCCAGCAGTGGGACGGACAGGGGGCGAGGTGAGCAGTACTTC
TRBV6-1	TRBJ1-6	.	many	CASSLGSLGSPLHF	TGTGCCAGCAGTCTCGGGAGTTTGGGGTCACCCCTCCACTTT
TRBV24-1	TRBJ2-1	.	few	CATRSDGEQFF	TGTGCCACCAGGAGCGATGGTGAGCAGTTCTTC
TRBV10-3	TRBJ2-3	.	few	CAISYGTSTDTQYF	TGTGCCATCAGCTACGGGACTAGCACAGATACGCAGTATTTT
TRBV2	TRBJ1-2	TRBD1	few	CASRRTGGLGYTF	TGTGCCAGCAGGAGGACAGGCGGGTTGGGCTACACCTTC